The rows below give T cell receptor beta chains drawn from one sample of a study of T cells in Graves' hyperthyroidism and ophthalmopathy. TCRdb recomputed calls from the multiplex PCR reads with MiXCR, one row per CDR3 protein. Of about 640,000 distinct CDR3 sequences detected, 20% appear once; the ten largest clones hold around a third. Sequenced material: blood. All receptors come from a man aged 30-40 years with Graves' ophthalmopathy. CDR3s include the opening cysteine and the closing phenylalanine or tryptophan. Fields, in order: D gene, clone size, V gene, J gene, CDR3 protein, CDR3 DNA. A D gene is named only where the DNA matches it firmly. The size entry is marked missing in some rows and otherwise reads once, few, many or a size class.

-	-	TRBV15	TRBJ2-3	CATRTRGTDTQYF	TGTGCCACCAGAACACGAGGCACGGATACGCAGTATTTT
-	many	TRBV4-2	TRBJ2-7	CASSQDPGVEQYF	TGCGCCAGCAGCCAAGATCCCGGCGTCGAGCAGTACTTC
-	-	TRBV6-1	TRBJ2-3	CASNPAFWGTDTQYF	TGTGCCAGTAACCCGGCTTTCTGGGGCACAGATACGCAGTATTTT
-	-	TRBV20-1	TRBJ2-1	CSARDRENEQFF	TGCAGTGCTAGAGACAGGGAAAATGAGCAGTTCTTC
TRBD1	few	TRBV19	TRBJ2-7	CASSMKGQGVTTHEQYF	TGTGCCAGTAGTATGAAGGGACAGGGGGTGACTACCCACGAGCAGTACTTC
-	many	TRBV28	TRBJ2-7	CASSSTGPYSYEQYF	TGTGCCAGCAGTTCTACAGGGCCCTACTCCTACGAGCAGTACTTC
-	few	TRBV6-1	TRBJ1-5	CASSGSLLGQPQHF	TGTGCCAGCAGTGGGAGTCTCCTCGGGCAGCCCCAGCATTTT
-	-	TRBV4-1	TRBJ2-3	CASSQIVTGDTQYF	TGCGCCAGCAGCCAGATAGTTACAGGAGATACGCAGTATTTT
-	many	TRBV7-8	TRBJ2-1	CASSLFRLDDYNEQFF	TGTGCCAGCAGCTTATTTCGGCTGGACGACTACAATGAGCAGTTCTTC
-	many	TRBV18	TRBJ1-1	CASSLQTKNTEAFF	TGTGCCAGCTCACTCCAGACAAAGAACACTGAAGCTTTCTTT
TRBD2	-	TRBV18	TRBJ2-7	CASSPPASGSSYEQYF	TGTGCCAGCTCACCACCCGCTAGCGGGAGCTCCTACGAGCAGTACTTC
-	few	TRBV14	TRBJ2-3	CASSQWPGDTQYF	TGTGCCAGCAGCCAATGGCCGGGAGATACGCAGTATTTT
-	many	TRBV28	TRBJ1-2	CASTLTGNYGYTF	TGTGCCAGCACCCTAACAGGGAACTATGGCTACACCTTC
-	once	TRBV4-2	TRBJ1-4	CVSSQDNPQKLFF	TGTGTCAGCAGCCAAGATAATCCCCAAAAACTGTTTTTT
TRBD2	few	TRBV28	TRBJ2-2	CASSLAGAAGELFF	TGTGCCAGCAGTTTGGCGGGAGCTGCCGGGGAGCTGTTTTTT
-	-	TRBV6-1	TRBJ2-4	CASSEWQERVAKNIQYF	TGTGCCAGCAGTGAATGGCAGGAGCGGGTAGCCAAAAACATTCAGTACTTC
TRBD2	-	TRBV19	TRBJ2-1	CASSIGRGTSGYNEQFF	TGTGCCAGTAGTATAGGAAGGGGGACTAGCGGGTACAATGAGCAGTTCTTC
TRBD1	-	TRBV7-9	TRBJ1-2	CASSLGPGGNYGYTF	TGTGCCAGCAGCTTAGGCCCAGGGGGCAACTATGGCTACACCTTC
-	few	TRBV30	TRBJ2-7	CAWSEGSGYEQYF	TGTGCCTGGAGTGAAGGGAGCGGGTACGAGCAGTACTTC
-	once	TRBV7-9	TRBJ1-6	CASGFQGRDSPLHF	TGTGCCAGCGGATTTCAGGGGAGGGATTCACCCCTCCACTTT
-	many	TRBV7-2	TRBJ1-2	CASSFSVNYGYTF	TGTGCCAGCAGCTTTTCCGTAAACTATGGCTACACCTTC
TRBD2	-	TRBV7-9	TRBJ2-7	CASSMIAGTTTYEQYF	TGTGCCAGCAGCATGATCGCCGGGACTACCACCTACGAGCAGTACTTC
-	many	TRBV30	TRBJ2-1	CAWSSLNYNEQFF	TGTGCCTGGAGTTCATTGAACTACAATGAGCAGTTCTTC
-	-	TRBV28	TRBJ1-5	CASSLISGRPRGQPQHF	TGTGCCAGCAGTTTAATAAGCGGCAGGCCTCGGGGTCAGCCCCAGCATTTT
-	many	TRBV6-1	TRBJ2-7	CASSGGDGESSYEQYF	TGTGCCAGCAGTGGGGGGGACGGTGAGAGCTCCTACGAGCAGTACTTC
TRBD2	-	TRBV5-1	TRBJ2-7	CASSLSLAAYEQYF	TGCGCCAGCAGCTTGTCACTAGCGGCCTACGAGCAGTACTTC
-	-	TRBV2	TRBJ2-3	CASSEVGLSTDTQYF	TGTGCCAGCAGTGAAGTAGGGCTATCTACGGATACGCAGTATTTT
-	-	TRBV11-2	TRBJ1-2	CASSHGDYGYTF	TGTGCCAGCAGCCACGGGGACTATGGCTACACCTTC
TRBD2	many	TRBV6-1	TRBJ2-1	CASSRAGAGHNEQFF	TGTGCCAGCAGTCGAGCGGGAGCGGGGCACAATGAGCAGTTCTTC
TRBD1	-	TRBV12-3/TRBV12-4	TRBJ2-5	CASSAGQGARETQYF	TGTGCCAGCAGTGCGGGACAGGGGGCCCGAGAGACCCAGTACTTC
TRBD1	many	TRBV15	TRBJ2-5	CATSTGTGTGETQYF	TGTGCCACCAGCACCGGGACAGGGACGGGGGAGACCCAGTACTTC
TRBD2	-	TRBV7-2	TRBJ2-2	CASSLVPGRAGELFF	TGTGCCAGCAGCTTAGTCCCCGGGAGGGCCGGGGAGCTGTTTTTT
-	few	TRBV28	TRBJ2-4	CASVRSGSWYQYF	TGTGCCAGCGTCCGCAGCGGATCTTGGTATCAGTACTTC
TRBD2	-	TRBV11-2	TRBJ2-2	CASSFRLAGGIPGELFF	TGTGCCAGCAGCTTCAGACTAGCGGGAGGAATCCCCGGGGAGCTGTTTTTT
TRBD1	many	TRBV5-6	TRBJ2-3	CASSLTGAPTDTQYF	TGTGCCAGCAGCCTGACAGGGGCCCCCACAGATACGCAGTATTTT
-	-	TRBV6-2/TRBV6-3	TRBJ2-5	CASSSAKTQYF	TGTGCCAGCAGCTCCGCAAAGACCCAGTACTTC
-	-	TRBV29-1	TRBJ2-5	CSVVGETQYF	TGCAGCGTTGTGGGCGAGACCCAGTACTTC
-	many	TRBV3-1	TRBJ1-6	CASSPRRSENSPLHF	TGTGCCAGCAGCCCGCGCCGGAGTGAGAATTCACCCCTCCACTTT
-	-	TRBV6-5	TRBJ2-5	CASSYSGQMKTQYF	TGTGCCAGCAGTTACTCTGGACAGATGAAGACCCAGTACTTC
TRBD2	-	TRBV6-2/TRBV6-3	TRBJ2-7	CASSLTGLGAYEQYF	TGTGCCAGCAGCCTAACGGGACTAGGCGCCTACGAGCAGTACTTC
-	-	TRBV25-1	TRBJ1-1	CASSALQTNTEAFF	TGTGCCAGCAGTGCACTACAGACGAACACTGAAGCTTTCTTT
TRBD1	-	TRBV5-5	TRBJ1-1	CASSLQGGRTEAFF	TGTGCCAGCAGCTTACAGGGGGGTCGCACTGAAGCTTTCTTT
-	few	TRBV27	TRBJ1-2	CASSPQGGGYGYTF	TGTGCCAGCAGTCCACAGGGTGGCGGCTATGGCTACACCTTC
-	few	TRBV29-1	TRBJ2-1	CSVGLQAIFKQFF	TGCAGCGTTGGGTTACAGGCGATCTTTAAGCAGTTCTTC
-	-	TRBV28	TRBJ2-1	CASSFEPLENEQFF	TGTGCCAGCAGTTTCGAGCCCCTCGAGAATGAGCAGTTCTTC
-	many	TRBV7-9	TRBJ2-3	CASSPDYDTQYF	TGTGCCAGCAGCCCGGACTATGACACGCAGTATTTT
TRBD1	many	TRBV28	TRBJ2-7	CASSLTGGENEQYF	TGTGCCAGCAGTTTAACAGGGGGTGAAAACGAGCAGTACTTC
-	-	TRBV9	TRBJ2-1	CASSVAGLFNEQFF	TGTGCCAGCAGCGTAGCGGGACTTTTCAATGAGCAGTTCTTC
TRBD2	few	TRBV7-8	TRBJ2-1	CASSLWPSGNYNEQFF	TGTGCCAGCAGCTTGTGGCCTAGCGGAAATTACAATGAGCAGTTCTTC
-	many	TRBV11-2	TRBJ2-4	CASSGGGSNIQYF	TGTGCCAGCAGCGGGGGGGGCAGCAACATTCAGTACTTC
TRBD1	few	TRBV4-1	TRBJ2-5	CASSQTRGQLQETQYF	TGCGCCAGCAGCCAAACTAGGGGACAGCTCCAAGAGACCCAGTACTTC
TRBD2	many	TRBV7-2	TRBJ2-2	CASSPRPTSGGTGELFF	TGTGCCAGCAGCCCACGCCCTACGAGCGGGGGCACCGGGGAGCTGTTTTTT
TRBD1	many	TRBV2	TRBJ2-7	CARGTGSSDEQYF	TGTGCCAGGGGGACAGGGTCTAGCGACGAGCAGTACTTC